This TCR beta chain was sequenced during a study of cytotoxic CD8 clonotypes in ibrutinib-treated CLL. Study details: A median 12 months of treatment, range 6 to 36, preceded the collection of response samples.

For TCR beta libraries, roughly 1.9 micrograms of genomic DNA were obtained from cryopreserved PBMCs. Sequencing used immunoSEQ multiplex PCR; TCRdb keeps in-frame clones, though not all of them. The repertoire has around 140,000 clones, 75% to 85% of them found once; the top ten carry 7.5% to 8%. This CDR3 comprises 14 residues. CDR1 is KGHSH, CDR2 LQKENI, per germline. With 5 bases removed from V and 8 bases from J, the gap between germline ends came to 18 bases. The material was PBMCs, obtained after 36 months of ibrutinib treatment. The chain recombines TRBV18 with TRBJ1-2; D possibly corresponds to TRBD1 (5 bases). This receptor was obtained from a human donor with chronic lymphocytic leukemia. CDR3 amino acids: CASSRDRGVEGYTF. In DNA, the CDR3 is TGTGCCAGCTCAAGGGACCGGGGGGTGGAAGGCTACACCTTC. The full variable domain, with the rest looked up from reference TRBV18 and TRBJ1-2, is NAGVMQNPRHLVRRRGQEARLRCSPMKGHSHVYWYRQLPEEGLKFMVYLQKENIIDESGMPKERFSAEFPKEGPSILRIQQVVRGDSAAYFCASSRDRGVEGYTFGSGTRLTVV.